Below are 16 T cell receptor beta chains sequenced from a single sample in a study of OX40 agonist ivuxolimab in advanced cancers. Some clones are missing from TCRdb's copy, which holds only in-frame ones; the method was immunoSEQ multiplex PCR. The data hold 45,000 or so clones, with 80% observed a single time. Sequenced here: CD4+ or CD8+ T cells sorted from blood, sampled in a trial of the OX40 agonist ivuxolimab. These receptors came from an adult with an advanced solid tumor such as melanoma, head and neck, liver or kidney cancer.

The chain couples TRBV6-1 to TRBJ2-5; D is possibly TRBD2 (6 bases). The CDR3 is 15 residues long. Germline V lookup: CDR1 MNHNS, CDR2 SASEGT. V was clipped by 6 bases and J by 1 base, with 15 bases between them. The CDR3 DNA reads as TGTGCCAGCAGGGACCGCCAGCGGGTCCAAGAGACCCAGTACTTC. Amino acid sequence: CASRDRQRVQETQYF.

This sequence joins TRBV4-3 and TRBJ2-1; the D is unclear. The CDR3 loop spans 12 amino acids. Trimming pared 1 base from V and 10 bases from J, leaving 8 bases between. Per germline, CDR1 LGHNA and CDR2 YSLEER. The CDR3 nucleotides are TGCGCCAGCAGCCAAGTTGACGGGGAGCAGTTCTTC. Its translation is CASSQVDGEQFF.

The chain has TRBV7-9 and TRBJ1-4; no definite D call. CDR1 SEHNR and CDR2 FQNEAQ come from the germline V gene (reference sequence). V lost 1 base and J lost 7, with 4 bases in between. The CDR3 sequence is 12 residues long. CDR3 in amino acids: CASSLGGEKLFF. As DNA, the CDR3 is TGTGCCAGCAGCTTAGGGGGTGAAAAACTGTTTTTT.

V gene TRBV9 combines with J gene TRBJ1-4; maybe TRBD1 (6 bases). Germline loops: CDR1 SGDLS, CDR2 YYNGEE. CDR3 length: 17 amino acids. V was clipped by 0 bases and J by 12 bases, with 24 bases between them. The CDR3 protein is CASSVDSGGPSRNQLFF. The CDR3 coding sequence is TGTGCCAGCAGCGTAGACTCGGGGGGCCCTAGCCGGAATCAACTGTTTTTT.

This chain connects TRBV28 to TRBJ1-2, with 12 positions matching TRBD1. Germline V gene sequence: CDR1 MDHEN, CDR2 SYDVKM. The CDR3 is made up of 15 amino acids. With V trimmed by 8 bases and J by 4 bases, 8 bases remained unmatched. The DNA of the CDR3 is TGTGCCAGCGTACACCGGGACAGGGGGCCCTATGGCTACACCTTC. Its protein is CASVHRDRGPYGYTF.

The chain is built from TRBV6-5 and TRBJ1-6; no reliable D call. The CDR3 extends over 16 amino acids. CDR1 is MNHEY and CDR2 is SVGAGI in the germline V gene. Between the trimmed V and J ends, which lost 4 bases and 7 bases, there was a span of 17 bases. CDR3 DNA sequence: TGTGCCAGCAGTTCGGGATCCCGAACGTTGAATTCACCCCTCCACTTT. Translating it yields CASSSGSRTLNSPLHF.

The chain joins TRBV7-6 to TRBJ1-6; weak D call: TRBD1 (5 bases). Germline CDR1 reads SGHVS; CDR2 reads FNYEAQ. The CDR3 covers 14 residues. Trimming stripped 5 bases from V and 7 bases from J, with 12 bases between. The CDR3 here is CASSQGSGNSPLHF. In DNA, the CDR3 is TGTGCCAGCAGCCAGGGTAGTGGAAATTCACCCCTCCACTTT.

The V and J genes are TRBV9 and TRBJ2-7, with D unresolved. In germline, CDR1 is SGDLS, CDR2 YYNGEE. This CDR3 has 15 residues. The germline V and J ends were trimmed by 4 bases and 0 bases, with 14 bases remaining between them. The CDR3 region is CASSPTPGSSYEQYF. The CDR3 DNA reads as TGTGCCAGCAGCCCAACCCCGGGTTCCTCCTACGAGCAGTACTTC.

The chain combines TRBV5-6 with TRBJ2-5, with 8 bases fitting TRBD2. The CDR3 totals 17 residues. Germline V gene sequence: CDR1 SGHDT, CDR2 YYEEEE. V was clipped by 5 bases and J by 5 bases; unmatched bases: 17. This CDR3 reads CASSLLTSGNPWETQYF. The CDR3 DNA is TGTGCCAGCAGTCTGCTCACTAGCGGTAACCCCTGGGAGACCCAGTACTTC.

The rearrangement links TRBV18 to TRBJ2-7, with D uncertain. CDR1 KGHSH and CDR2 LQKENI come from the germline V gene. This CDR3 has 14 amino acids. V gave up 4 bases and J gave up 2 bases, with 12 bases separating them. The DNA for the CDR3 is TGTGCCAGCTCACAGGATCCACCGCCCTACGAGCAGTACTTC. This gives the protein CASSQDPPPYEQYF.

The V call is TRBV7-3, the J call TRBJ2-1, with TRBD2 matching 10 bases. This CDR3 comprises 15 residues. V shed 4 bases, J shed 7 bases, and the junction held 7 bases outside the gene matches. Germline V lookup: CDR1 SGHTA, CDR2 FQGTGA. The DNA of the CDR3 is TGTGCCAGCAGCTCGGACAGCGGGAGGGGGAATGAGCAGTTCTTC. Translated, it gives CASSSDSGRGNEQFF.

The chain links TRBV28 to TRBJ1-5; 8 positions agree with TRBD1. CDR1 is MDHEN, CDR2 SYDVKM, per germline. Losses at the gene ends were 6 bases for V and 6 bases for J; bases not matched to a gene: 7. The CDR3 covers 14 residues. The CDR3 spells CASRRTGLGQPQHF. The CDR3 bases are TGTGCCAGCAGGCGGACAGGGCTGGGTCAGCCCCAGCATTTT.

The CDR3 reads CASSQDLGQSSGNTIYF. In DNA form, the CDR3 reads TGCGCCAGCAGCCAAGATCTGGGACAGAGCTCTGGAAACACCATATATTTT. The J gene is TRBJ1-3, the V gene TRBV4-3; TRBD1 aligns across 7 bases. With V trimmed by 0 bases and J by 0 bases, 5 bases remained unmatched. The germline CDR1 and CDR2 sequences are LGHNA and YSLEER. This CDR3 spans 17 amino acids.

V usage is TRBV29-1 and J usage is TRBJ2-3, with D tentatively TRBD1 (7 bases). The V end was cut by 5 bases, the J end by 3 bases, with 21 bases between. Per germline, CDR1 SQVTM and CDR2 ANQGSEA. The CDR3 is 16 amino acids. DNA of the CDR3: TGCAGCGTTCCCCCAGGGGGGCTAGTTTTAACAGATACGCAGTATTTT. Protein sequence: CSVPPGGLVLTDTQYF.

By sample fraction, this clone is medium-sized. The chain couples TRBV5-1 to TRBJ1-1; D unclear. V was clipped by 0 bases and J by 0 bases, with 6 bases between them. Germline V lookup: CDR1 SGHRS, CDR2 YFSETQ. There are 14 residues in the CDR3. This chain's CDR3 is CASSLEYVNTEAFF. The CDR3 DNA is TGCGCCAGCAGCTTGGAGTACGTGAACACTGAAGCTTTCTTT.

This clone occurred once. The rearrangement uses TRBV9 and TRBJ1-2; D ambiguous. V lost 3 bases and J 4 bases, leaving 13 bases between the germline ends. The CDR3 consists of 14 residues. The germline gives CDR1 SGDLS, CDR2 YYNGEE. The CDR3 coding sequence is TGTGCCAGCAGCGCCCTCCAGACCTCCTATGGCTACACCTTC. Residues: CASSALQTSYGYTF.